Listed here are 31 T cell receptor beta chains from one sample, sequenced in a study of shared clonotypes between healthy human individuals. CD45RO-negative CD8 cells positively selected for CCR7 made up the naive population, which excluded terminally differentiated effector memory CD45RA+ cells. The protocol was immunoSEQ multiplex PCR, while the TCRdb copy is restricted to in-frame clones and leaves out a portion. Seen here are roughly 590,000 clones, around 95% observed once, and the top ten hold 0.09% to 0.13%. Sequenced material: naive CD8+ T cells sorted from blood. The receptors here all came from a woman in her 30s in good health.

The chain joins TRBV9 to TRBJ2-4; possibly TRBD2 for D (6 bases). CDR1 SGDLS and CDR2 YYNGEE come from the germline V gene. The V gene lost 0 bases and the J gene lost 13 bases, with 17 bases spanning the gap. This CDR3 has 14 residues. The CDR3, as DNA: TGTGCCAGCAGCGTAGACCGGGCGGGGCCTGGCCAGTACTTC. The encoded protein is CASSVDRAGPGQYF.

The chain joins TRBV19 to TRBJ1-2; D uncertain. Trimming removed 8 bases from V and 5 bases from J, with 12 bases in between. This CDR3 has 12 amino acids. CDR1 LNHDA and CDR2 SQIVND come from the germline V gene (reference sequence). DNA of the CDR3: TGTGCCAGTGAAGAGACGGGATATGGCTACACCTTC. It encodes CASEETGYGYTF.

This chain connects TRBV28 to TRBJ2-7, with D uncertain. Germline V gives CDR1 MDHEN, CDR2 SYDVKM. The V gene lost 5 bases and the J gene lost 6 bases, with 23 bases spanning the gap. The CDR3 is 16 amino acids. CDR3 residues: CASSPFISAREGEQYF. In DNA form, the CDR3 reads TGTGCCAGCAGTCCATTTATATCGGCTAGGGAAGGCGAGCAGTACTTC.

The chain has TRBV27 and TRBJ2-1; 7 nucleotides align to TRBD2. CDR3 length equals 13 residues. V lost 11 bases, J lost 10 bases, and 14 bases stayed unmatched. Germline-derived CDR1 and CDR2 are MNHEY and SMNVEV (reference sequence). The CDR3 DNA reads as TGTGCCGTCTGGCGGGGAGGGTCGTTGGAGCAGTTCTTC. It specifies CAVWRGGSLEQFF.

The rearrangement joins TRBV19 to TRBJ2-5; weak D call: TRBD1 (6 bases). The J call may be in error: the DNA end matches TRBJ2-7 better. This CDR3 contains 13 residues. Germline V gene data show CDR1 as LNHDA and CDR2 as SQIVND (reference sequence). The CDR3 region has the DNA TGTGCCAGTAGTATACAGGGGAGCTACGAGCAGTACTTC. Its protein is CASSIQGSYEQYF.

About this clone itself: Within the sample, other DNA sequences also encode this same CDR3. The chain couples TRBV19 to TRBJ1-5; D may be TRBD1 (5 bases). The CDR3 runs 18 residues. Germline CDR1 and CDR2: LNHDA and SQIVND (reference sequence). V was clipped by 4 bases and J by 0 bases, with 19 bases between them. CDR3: CASSKREGTGYSNQPQHF. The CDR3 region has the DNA TGTGCCAGTAGTAAGCGAGAGGGGACCGGTTATAGCAATCAGCCCCAGCATTTT.

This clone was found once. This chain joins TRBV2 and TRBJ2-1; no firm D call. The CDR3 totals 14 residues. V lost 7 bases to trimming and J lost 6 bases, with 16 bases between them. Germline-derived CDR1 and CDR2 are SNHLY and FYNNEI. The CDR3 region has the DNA TGTGCCAGCAATCAGCAGGTCCCCGCCAATGAGCAGTTCTTC. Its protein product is CASNQQVPANEQFF.

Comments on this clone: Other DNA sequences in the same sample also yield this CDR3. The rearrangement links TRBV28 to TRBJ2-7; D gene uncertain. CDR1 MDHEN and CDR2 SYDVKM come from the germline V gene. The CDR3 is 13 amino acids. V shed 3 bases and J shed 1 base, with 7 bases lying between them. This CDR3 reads CASSFRSSYEQYF. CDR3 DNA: TGTGCCAGCAGTTTTAGAAGTTCCTACGAGCAGTACTTC.

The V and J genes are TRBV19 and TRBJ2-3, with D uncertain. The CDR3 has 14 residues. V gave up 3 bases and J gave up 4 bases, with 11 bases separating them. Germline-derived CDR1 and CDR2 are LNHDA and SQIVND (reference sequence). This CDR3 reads CASSIGSLADTQYF. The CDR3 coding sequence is TGTGCCAGTAGTATCGGCAGCTTAGCAGATACGCAGTATTTT.

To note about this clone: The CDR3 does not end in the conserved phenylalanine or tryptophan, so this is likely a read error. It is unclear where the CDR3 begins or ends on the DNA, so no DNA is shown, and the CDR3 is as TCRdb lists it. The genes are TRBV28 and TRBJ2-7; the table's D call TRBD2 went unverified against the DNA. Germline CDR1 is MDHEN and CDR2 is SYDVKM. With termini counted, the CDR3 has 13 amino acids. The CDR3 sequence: CASSPAHLAGGWL.

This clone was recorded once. The CDR3 sequence is CASSDLGSNTEAFF. CDR3 nucleotides: TGTGCCAGCAGCGACCTAGGATCGAACACTGAAGCTTTCTTT. The chain joins TRBV4-2 to TRBJ1-1; D uncertain. The CDR3 runs 14 residues. V was pared by 5 bases and J by 1 base, with 11 bases between. Germline assignment: CDR1 LGHNA and CDR2 YNFKEQ.

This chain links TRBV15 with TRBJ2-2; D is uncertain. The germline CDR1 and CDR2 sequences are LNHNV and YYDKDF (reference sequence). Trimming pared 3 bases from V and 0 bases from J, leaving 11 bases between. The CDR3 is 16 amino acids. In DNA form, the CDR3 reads TGTGCCACCAGCAGTATTCACATATCGAACACCGGGGAGCTGTTTTTT. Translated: CATSSIHISNTGELFF.

CDR3 residues: CASSLGAGRAYNEQFF. The CDR3 DNA follows: TGTGCCAGCAGCTTAGGGGCGGGCCGGGCCTACAATGAGCAGTTCTTC. This sequence joins TRBV11-3 and TRBJ2-1; a possible D gene is TRBD2 (5 bases). Trimming left V 1 base short and J 2 bases short, with 12 bases between. The CDR3 has 16 residues. The V gene's germline CDR1 is SGHNT and CDR2 YENEEA.

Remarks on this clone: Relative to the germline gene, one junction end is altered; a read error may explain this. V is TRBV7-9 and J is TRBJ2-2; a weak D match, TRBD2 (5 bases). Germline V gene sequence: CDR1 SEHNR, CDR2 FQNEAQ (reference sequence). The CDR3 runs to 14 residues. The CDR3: CASSLAEVAGELFF. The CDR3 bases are TGTGCCAGCAGCCTAGCCGAGGTGGCCGGGGAGCTGTTTTTT.

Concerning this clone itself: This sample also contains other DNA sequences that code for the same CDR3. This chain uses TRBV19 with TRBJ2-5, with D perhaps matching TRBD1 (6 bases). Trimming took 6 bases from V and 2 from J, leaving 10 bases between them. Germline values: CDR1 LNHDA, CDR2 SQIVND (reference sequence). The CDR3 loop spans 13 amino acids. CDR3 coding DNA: TGTGCCAGTAGGGGGGCGTCACAAGAGACCCAGTACTTC. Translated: CASRGASQETQYF.

CDR3: CASSYYTGQGREAFF. Here the CDR3 DNA reads TGTGCCAGCAGTTACTACACCGGACAGGGCCGTGAAGCTTTCTTT. This chain links TRBV6-5 with TRBJ1-1, with 8 bases aligning to TRBD1. Germline assignment: CDR1 MNHEY and CDR2 SVGAGI. V dropped 1 base and J dropped 7; count of bases not matched to a gene: 8. The CDR3 has 15 residues.

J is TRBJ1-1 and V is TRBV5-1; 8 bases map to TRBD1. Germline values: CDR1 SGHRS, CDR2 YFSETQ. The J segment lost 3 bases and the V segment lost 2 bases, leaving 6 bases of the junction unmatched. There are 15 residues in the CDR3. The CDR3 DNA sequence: TGCGCCAGCAGCTTAGGGAAGACAGGGGACACTGAAGCTTTCTTT. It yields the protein CASSLGKTGDTEAFF. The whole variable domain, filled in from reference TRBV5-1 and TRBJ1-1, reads KAGVTQTPRYLIKTRGQQVTLSCSPISGHRSVSWYQQTPGQGLQFLFEYFSETQRNKGNFPGRFSGRQFSNSRSEMNVSTLELGDSALYLCASSLGKTGDTEAFFGQGTRLTVV.

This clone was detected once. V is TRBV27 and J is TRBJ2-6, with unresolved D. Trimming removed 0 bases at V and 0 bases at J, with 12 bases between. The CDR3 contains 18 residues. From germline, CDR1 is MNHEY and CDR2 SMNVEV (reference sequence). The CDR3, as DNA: TGTGCCAGCAGTTTATCGACCCGGGCAGACTCTGGGGCCAACGTCCTGACTTTC. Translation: CASSLSTRADSGANVLTF.

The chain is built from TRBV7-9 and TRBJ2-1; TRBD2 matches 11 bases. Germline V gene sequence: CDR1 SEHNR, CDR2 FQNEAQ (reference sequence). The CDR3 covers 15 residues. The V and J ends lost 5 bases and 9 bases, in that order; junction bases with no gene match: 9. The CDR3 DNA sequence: TGTGCCAGCAGCCGTAGCGGGAGGGCCTTGGTTGAGCAGTTCTTC. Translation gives CASSRSGRALVEQFF.

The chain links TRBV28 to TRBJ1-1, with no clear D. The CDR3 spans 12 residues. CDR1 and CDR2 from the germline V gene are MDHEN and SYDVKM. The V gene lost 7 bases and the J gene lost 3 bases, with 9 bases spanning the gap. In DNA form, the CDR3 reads TGTGCCAGCAAGTCTTTTGACACTGAAGCTTTCTTT. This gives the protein CASKSFDTEAFF.

The CDR3 protein is CASSYPDGSGTNEQFF. The CDR3 bases are TGTGCCAGCAGCTACCCGGATGGTAGCGGAACCAATGAGCAGTTCTTC. This chain connects TRBV7-6 to TRBJ2-1; perhaps TRBD2 as D (6 bases). With 4 bases removed from V and 6 bases from J, the gap between germline ends came to 19 bases. The CDR3 sequence is 16 residues long. Per the germline V gene, CDR1 is SGHVS and CDR2 is FNYEAQ.

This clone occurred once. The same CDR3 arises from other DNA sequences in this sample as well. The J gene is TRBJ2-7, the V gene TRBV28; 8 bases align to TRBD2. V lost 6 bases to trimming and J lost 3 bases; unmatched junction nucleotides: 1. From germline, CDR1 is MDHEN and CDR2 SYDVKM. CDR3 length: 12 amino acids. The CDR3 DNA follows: TGTGCCAGCAGCACTAGCGGCTACGAGCAGTACTTC. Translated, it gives CASSTSGYEQYF.

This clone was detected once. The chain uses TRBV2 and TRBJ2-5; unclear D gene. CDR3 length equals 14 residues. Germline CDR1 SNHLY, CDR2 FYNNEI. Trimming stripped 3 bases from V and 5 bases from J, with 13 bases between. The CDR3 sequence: CASSETARGETQYF. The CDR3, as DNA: TGTGCCAGCAGTGAGACCGCGCGTGGGGAGACCCAGTACTTC.

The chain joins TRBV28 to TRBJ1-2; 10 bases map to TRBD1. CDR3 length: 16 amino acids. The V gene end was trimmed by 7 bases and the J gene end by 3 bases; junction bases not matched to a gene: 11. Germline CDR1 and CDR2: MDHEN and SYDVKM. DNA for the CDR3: TGTGCCAGCACCCAGTGGGGACAGGGGTCGGACTATGGCTACACCTTC. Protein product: CASTQWGQGSDYGYTF.

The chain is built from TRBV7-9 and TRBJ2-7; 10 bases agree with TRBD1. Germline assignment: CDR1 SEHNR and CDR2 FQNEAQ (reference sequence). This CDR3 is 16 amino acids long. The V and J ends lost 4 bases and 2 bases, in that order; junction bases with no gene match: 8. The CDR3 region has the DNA TGTGCCAGCAGCTCGACCCCCGGGACAGGGGCCTACGAGCAGTACTTC. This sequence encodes CASSSTPGTGAYEQYF.

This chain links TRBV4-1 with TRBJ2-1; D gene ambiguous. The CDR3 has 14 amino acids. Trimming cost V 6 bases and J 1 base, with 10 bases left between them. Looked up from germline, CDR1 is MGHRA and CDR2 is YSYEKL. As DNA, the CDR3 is TGCGCCAGCAGGCGGTCTAAATCCTACAATGAGCAGTTCTTC. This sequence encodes CASRRSKSYNEQFF.

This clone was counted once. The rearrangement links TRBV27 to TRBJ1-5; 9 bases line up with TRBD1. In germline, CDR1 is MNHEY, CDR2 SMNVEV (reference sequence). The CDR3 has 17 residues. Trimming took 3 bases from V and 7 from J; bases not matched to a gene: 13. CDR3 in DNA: TGTGCCAGCAGTTTCCTGGACAGGGGAGGGCTCCGGCAGCCCCAGCATTTT. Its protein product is CASSFLDRGGLRQPQHF.

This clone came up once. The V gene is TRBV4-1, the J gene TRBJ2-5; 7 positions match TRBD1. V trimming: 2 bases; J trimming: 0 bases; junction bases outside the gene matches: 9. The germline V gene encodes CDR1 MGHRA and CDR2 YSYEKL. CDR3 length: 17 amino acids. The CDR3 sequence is CASSQLRIGTDQETQYF. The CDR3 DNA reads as TGCGCCAGCAGCCAATTGCGGATCGGGACAGACCAAGAGACCCAGTACTTC.

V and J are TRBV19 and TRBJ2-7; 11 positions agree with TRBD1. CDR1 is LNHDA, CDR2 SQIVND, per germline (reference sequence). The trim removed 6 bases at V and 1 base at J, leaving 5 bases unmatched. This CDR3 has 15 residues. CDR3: CASSPGTGGSYEQYF. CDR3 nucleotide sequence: TGTGCCAGTAGCCCTGGGACAGGGGGATCCTACGAGCAGTACTTC.

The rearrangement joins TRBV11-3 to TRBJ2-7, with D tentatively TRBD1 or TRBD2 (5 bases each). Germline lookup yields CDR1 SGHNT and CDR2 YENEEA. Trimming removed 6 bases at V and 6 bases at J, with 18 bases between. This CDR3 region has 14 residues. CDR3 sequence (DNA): TGTGCCAGCAGAGGTCCGGGACCTACTACCGAGCAGTACTTC. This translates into CASRGPGPTTEQYF.

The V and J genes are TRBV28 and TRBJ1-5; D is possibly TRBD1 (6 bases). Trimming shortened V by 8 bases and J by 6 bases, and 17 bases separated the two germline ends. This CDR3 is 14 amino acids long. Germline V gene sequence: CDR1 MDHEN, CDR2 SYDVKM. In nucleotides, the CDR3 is TGTGCCAGCTCGATACAGGGAATGGTTCAGCCCCAGCATTTT. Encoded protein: CASSIQGMVQPQHF.